In its sample, the clone carrying this TCR beta chain was seen a few times. The data were taken from a study of beta chain features in type 1 diabetes. The V end lost 4 bases, the J end lost 9 bases, and 16 bases lay between the germline ends. CDR1 and CDR2 from the germline V gene are SGHVS and FQNEAQ. This CDR3 comprises 13 residues. The sequenced template was cDNA made from the entire isolated RNA. Assay used: immunoSEQ multiplex PCR; TCRdb lists only in-frame clones, some missing. The table has 300,000 or so clones, 6.5% to 10% seen once. The specimen sequenced was central memory CD4+ T cells from blood. The receptor was derived from a woman aged 18-35 years in good health. The V and J genes are TRBV7-8 and TRBJ2-7, with D perhaps TRBD1 (6 bases). CDR3: CASSSEQGWVQYF. The CDR3 region has the DNA TGTGCCAGCAGCTCGGAACAGGGTTGGGTGCAGTACTTC.